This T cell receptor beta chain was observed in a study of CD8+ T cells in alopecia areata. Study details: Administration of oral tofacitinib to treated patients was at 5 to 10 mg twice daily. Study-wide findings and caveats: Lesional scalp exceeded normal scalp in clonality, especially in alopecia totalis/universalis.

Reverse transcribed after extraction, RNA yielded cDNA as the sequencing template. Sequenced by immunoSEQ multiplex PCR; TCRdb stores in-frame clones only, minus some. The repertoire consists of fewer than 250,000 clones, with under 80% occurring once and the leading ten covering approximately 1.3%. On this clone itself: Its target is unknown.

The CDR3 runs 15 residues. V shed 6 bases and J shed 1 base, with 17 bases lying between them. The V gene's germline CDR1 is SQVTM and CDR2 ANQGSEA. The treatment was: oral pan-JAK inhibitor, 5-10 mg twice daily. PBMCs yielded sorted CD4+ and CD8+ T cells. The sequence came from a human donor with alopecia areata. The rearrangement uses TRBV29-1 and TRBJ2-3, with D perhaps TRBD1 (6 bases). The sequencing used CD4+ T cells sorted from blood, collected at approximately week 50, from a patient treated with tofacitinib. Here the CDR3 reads CSVINGQTGTDTQYF. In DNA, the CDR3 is TGCAGCGTGATAAACGGACAGACCGGCACAGATACGCAGTATTTT.